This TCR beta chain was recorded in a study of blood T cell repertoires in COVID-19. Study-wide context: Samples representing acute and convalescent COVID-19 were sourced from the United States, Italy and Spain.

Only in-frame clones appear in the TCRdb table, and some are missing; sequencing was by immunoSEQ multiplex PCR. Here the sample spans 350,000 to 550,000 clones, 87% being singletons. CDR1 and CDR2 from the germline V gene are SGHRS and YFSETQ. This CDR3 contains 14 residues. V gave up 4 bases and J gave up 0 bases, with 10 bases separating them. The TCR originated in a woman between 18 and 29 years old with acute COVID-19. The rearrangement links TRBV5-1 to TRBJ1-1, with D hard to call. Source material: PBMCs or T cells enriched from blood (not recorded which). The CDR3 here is CASSQWAMNTEAFF. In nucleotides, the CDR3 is TGCGCCAGCAGCCAATGGGCAATGAACACTGAAGCTTTCTTT.